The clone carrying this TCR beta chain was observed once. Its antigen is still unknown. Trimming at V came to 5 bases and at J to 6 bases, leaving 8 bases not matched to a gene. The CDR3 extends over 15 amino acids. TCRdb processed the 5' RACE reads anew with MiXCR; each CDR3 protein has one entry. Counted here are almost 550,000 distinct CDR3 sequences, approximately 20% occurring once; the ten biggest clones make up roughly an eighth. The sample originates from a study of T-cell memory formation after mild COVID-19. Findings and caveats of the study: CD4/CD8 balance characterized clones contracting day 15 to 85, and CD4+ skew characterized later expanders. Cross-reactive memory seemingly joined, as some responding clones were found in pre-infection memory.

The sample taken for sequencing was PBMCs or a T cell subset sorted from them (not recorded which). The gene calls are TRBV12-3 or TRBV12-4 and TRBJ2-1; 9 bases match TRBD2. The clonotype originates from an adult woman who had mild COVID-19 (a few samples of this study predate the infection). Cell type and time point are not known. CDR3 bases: TGTGCCAGCAGTATTAGCGGGAGAGGTCCCAATGAGCAGTTCTTC. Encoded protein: CASSISGRGPNEQFF.